The clone carrying this T cell receptor (beta chain) was found once. Its antigen is still unknown. The germline V and J ends were trimmed by 2 bases and 4 bases, with 7 bases remaining between them. The CDR3 spans 13 residues. Germline values: CDR1 MNHEY, CDR2 SVGAGI. The repertoire was sequenced with immunoSEQ multiplex PCR; TCRdb's copy has only in-frame clones and lacks some. The data contain fewer than 35,000 clones, 70% to 80% of them singletons. Cultured cells yielded isolated CD4+ T cells after 10 days. The data stem from a study of vaccination effects on CD4 cells after COVID-19. The chain joins TRBV6-5 to TRBJ2-3, with D maybe TRBD2 (5 bases). The TCR originated in a human donor who received a COVID-19 vaccine. Sequences were derived from CD4+ T cells from PBMCs cultured without peptide, sampled before COVID-19 vaccination. The CDR3 DNA reads as TGTGCCAGCAGTTACGGACTTCCAGATACGCAGTATTTT. This gives the protein CASSYGLPDTQYF.